This entry describes one TCR beta chain. Its antigen remains unidentified. The sample has other DNA sequences that encode this CDR3 too. Trimming removed 0 bases from V and 0 bases from J, with 4 bases in between. In germline, CDR1 is SGHNT, CDR2 YYREEE (reference sequence). This CDR3 is built from 14 residues. This entry is derived from a study of beta chain features in type 1 diabetes. Findings and limits, study-wide: Within patients, naive, central memory and Treg TCRB repertoires seemed more similar than within healthy donors. Cells that show high TCR expression could be over-represented by cDNA sequencing.

The whole isolated RNA underwent reverse transcription, so sequencing captured expressed TCRB transcripts. Sequencing used immunoSEQ multiplex PCR; TCRdb keeps in-frame clones, though not all of them. Of under 900,000 clones listed, roughly 15% are singletons. V is TRBV5-4 and J is TRBJ1-5; D gene unclear. The TCR originated in a young woman in good health. The sample consisted of naive CD4+ T cells from blood. CDR3: CASSLGGSNQPQHF. Written as DNA, the CDR3 is TGTGCCAGCAGCTTGGGGGGTAGCAATCAGCCCCAGCATTTT.